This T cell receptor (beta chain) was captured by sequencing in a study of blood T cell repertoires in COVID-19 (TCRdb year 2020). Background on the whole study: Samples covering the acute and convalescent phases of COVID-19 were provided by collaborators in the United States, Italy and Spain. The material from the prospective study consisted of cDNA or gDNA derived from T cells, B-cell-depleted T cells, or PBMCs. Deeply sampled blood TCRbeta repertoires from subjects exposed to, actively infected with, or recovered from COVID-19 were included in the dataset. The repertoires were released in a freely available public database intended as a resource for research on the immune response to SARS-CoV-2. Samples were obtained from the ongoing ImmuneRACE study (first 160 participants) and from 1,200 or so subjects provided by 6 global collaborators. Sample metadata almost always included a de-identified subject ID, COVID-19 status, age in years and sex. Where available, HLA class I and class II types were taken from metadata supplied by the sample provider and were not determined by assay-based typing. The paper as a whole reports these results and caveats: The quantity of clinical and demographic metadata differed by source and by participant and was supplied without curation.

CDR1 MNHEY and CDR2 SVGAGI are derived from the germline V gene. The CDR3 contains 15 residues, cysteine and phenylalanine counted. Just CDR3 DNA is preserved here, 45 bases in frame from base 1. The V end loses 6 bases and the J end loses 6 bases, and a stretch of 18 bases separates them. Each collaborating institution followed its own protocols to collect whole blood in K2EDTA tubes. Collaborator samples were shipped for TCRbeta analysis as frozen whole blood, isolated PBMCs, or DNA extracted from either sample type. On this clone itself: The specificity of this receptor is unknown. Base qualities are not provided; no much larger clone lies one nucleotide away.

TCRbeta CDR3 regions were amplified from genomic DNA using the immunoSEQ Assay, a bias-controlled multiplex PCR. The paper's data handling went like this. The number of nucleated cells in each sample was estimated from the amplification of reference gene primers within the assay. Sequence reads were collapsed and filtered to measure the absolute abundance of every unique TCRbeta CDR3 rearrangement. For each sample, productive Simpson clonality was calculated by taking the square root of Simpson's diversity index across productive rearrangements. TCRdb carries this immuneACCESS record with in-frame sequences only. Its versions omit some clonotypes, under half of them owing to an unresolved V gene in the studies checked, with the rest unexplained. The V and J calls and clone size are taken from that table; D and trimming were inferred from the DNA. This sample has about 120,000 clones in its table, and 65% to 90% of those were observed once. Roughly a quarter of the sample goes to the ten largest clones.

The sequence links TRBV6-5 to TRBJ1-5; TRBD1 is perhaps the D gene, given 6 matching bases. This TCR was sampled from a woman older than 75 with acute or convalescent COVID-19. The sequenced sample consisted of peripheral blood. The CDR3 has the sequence CASSRTVTGGQPQHF. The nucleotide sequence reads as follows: TGTGCCAGCAGCCGGACAGTAACGGGCGGTCAGCCCCAGCATTTT.